This passage covers 26 T cell receptor beta chains from one sample sequenced in a study of T cells in Graves' hyperthyroidism and ophthalmopathy. What was amplified from RNA transcripts were TCR beta CDR3 regions. When the TCR CDR3 underwent first-round RT-PCR, the HTBI primer set was used. One entry per CDR3 protein results from TCRdb running MiXCR on the multiplex PCR reads. The repertoire holds 480,000 or so distinct CDR3 sequences, with about 45% as singletons. The source material was peripheral blood or thyroid tissue (not recorded which). These receptors came from an adult woman with Graves' disease, either hyperthyroidism or ophthalmopathy (not recorded which).

This clonotype was seen many times. The chain has TRBV14 and TRBJ1-1, with D unclear. Trimming took off 2 bases at V and 5 bases at J, with 9 bases between the two ends. CDR3 length: 13 amino acids. The germline V gene encodes CDR1 SGHDN and CDR2 FVKESK. The CDR3 sequence is CASSQWVGTEAFF. The CDR3, as DNA: TGTGCCAGCAGCCAATGGGTAGGGACTGAAGCTTTCTTT.

CDR3 DNA sequence: TGTGCCATCAGTGGGCAGGACGCTACTGGAAACACCATATATTTT. It codes for CAISGQDATGNTIYF. This chain joins TRBV10-3 and TRBJ1-3; D unclear. CDR3 length: 15 residues. CDR1 is ENHRY and CDR2 is SYGVKD in the germline V gene. Trimming shortened V by 4 bases and J by 2 bases, and 12 bases separated the two germline ends.

V and J are TRBV28 and TRBJ1-3; D remains unclear. The CDR3 consists of 14 residues. With 5 bases removed from V and 1 base from J, the gap between germline ends came to 9 bases. Germline V lookup: CDR1 MDHEN, CDR2 SYDVKM. CDR3 bases: TGTGCCAGCAGTCCGAACGGGTCTGGAAACACCATATATTTT. This translates into CASSPNGSGNTIYF.

This clonotype was detected only a few times. The chain carries TRBV7-8 and TRBJ1-5; no clear D gene. Germline CDR1 is SGHVS and CDR2 is FQNEAQ. Trimming stripped 1 base from V and 7 bases from J, with 17 bases between. The CDR3 has 16 residues. DNA for the CDR3: TGTGCCAGCAGCTTAGGGGCCACACAACAATACCAGCCCCAGCATTTT. Protein sequence: CASSLGATQQYQPQHF.

The chain combines TRBV29-1 with TRBJ2-7; tentative D call: TRBD1 (7 bases). The CDR3 has 14 amino acids. Germline V gene data show CDR1 as SQVTM and CDR2 as ANQGSEA. V lost 6 bases and J lost 4, with 19 bases in between. This chain's CDR3 is CSVAQGGTVYEQYF. CDR3 DNA: TGCAGCGTGGCCCAAGGGGGGACAGTGTACGAGCAGTACTTC.

V usage is TRBV10-3 and J usage is TRBJ1-5, with D perhaps TRBD1 (5 bases). The length of the CDR3 is 14 residues. V was pared by 6 bases and J by 2 bases, with 11 bases between. Germline CDR1 reads ENHRY; CDR2 reads SYGVKD. This chain's CDR3 is CAIRPRDGNQPQHF. CDR3 DNA sequence: TGTGCCATCAGACCCAGGGATGGCAATCAGCCCCAGCATTTT.

This chain joins TRBV29-1 and TRBJ2-7; D is possibly TRBD2 (6 bases). Deletions cut 8 bases from V and 7 bases from J, with 15 bases between. Germline assignment: CDR1 SQVTM and CDR2 ANQGSEA. CDR3 size: 11 residues. The CDR3 here is CSLVAGREQYF. DNA of the CDR3: TGCAGCTTAGTGGCGGGGCGGGAGCAGTACTTC.

This clonotype has a count of ten or more. The chain is built from TRBV9 and TRBJ2-2, with D tentatively TRBD1 or TRBD2 (5 bases each). Looked up from germline, CDR1 is SGDLS and CDR2 is YYNGEE. The CDR3 runs 16 residues. Trimming removed 3 bases from V and 3 bases from J, with 15 bases in between. CDR3: CASSAGTLGDTGELFF. In nucleotides, the CDR3 is TGTGCCAGCAGCGCAGGGACCCTGGGGGACACCGGGGAGCTGTTTTTT. The full variable domain, its missing parts supplied by reference TRBV9 and TRBJ2-2, is DSGVTQTPKHLITATGQRVTLRCSPRSGDLSVYWYQQSLDQGLQFLIQYYNGEERAKGNILERFSAQQFPDLHSELNLSSLELGDSALYFCASSAGTLGDTGELFFGEGSRLTVL.

This clonotype was picked up a small number of times. The CDR3 DNA follows: TGCAGCGTTGGTGGAACGGGACAGGGATACACTGAAGCTTTCTTT. Its protein product is CSVGGTGQGYTEAFF. V usage is TRBV29-1 and J usage is TRBJ1-1, with 9 bases fitting TRBD1. Losses at the gene ends were 4 bases for V and 3 bases for J; bases not matched to a gene: 9. Germline V CDR1 and CDR2: SQVTM, ANQGSEA. CDR3 length: 15 amino acids. The full variable domain, its missing parts supplied by reference TRBV29-1 and TRBJ1-1, is SAVISQKPSRDICQRGTSLTIQCQVDSQVTMMFWYRQQPGQSLTLIATANQGSEATYESGFVIDKFPISRPNLTFSTLTVSNMSPEDSSIYLCSVGGTGQGYTEAFFGQGTRLTVV.

V usage is TRBV7-2 and J usage is TRBJ2-7; D perhaps matches TRBD2 (6 bases). Per germline, CDR1 SGHTA and CDR2 FQGNSA. The CDR3 consists of 14 residues. V was pared by 6 bases and J by 1 base, with 13 bases between. The CDR3 bases are TGTGCCAGCAGTCCATTCGGGAGATCCTACGAGCAGTACTTC. Protein product: CASSPFGRSYEQYF.

The V and J genes are TRBV10-3 and TRBJ1-1; TRBD1 aligns across 12 bases. Germline loops: CDR1 ENHRY, CDR2 SYGVKD. The J segment lost 11 bases and the V segment lost 11 bases, leaving 12 bases of the junction unmatched. The CDR3 has 13 residues. In nucleotides, the CDR3 is TGTGCCTCGAAGGGACAGGGGGCCTTGGGGGCTTTCTTT. Translating gives CASKGQGALGAFF.

This sequence joins TRBV7-2 and TRBJ2-7; 9 nucleotides match TRBD1. The CDR3 loop spans 15 amino acids. Germline V gene lookup returns CDR1 SGHTA and CDR2 FQGNSA. V shed 8 bases, J shed 2 bases, and the junction held 10 bases outside the gene matches. In DNA form, the CDR3 reads TGTGCCAGCTCCCAAAGGGGGACAGGGCCCTACGAGCAGTACTTC. Amino acids: CASSQRGTGPYEQYF.

This clonotype occurred a few times. The V gene is TRBV6-2 or TRBV6-3, the J gene TRBJ2-2, with 9 nucleotides matching TRBD1. From germline, CDR1 is MNHEY and CDR2 SVGEGT. This CDR3 has 16 residues. With 5 bases clipped from V and 9 bases from J, the junction kept 13 bases outside the gene matches. For the CDR3, the DNA is TGTGCCAGCAGTGTTCACACCGGGACAGGGAGAAGGGAGCTGTTTTTT. Translated: CASSVHTGTGRRELFF.

This clonotype was detected only once. The chain uses TRBV7-9 and TRBJ1-3; D call uncertain. CDR1 is SEHNR and CDR2 is FQNEAQ in the germline V gene (reference sequence). V was pared by 6 bases and J by 0 bases, with 15 bases between. The CDR3 is 16 residues long. The CDR3 reads CASSPLFESSGNTIYF. The DNA of the CDR3 is TGTGCCAGCAGTCCCCTATTTGAGAGCTCTGGAAACACCATATATTTT.

This clonotype has a handful of counts. This sequence joins TRBV6-4 and TRBJ2-2; D assignment may be TRBD1 or TRBD2 (5 bases each). Trimming stripped 6 bases from V and 7 bases from J, with 12 bases between. Germline CDR1 and CDR2: MRHNA and SNTAGT. This CDR3 is built from 13 residues. CDR3 nucleotide sequence: TGTGCCAGCAGCAGGGACGGGAACGGGGAGCTGTTTTTT. As protein: CASSRDGNGELFF.

Turning to this clonotype: A much larger clone lies one base from this, so it may be a read error. The chain couples TRBV7-9 to TRBJ1-1; D perhaps matches TRBD1 (6 bases). Trimming removed 5 bases at V and 6 bases at J, with 16 bases between. Germline lookup yields CDR1 SEHNR and CDR2 FQNEAQ (reference sequence). The CDR3 has 14 residues. The CDR3 nucleotides read TGTGCCAGCAGCGTAAAGGGGGGGGACTCTGAAGCTTTCTTT. It yields the protein CASSVKGGDSEAFF.

The chain joins TRBV9 to TRBJ2-5, with a possible D match to TRBD2 (7 bases). Germline V gives CDR1 SGDLS, CDR2 YYNGEE. Trimming took off 0 bases at V and 7 bases at J, with 13 bases between the two ends. CDR3 length equals 14 residues. The CDR3 bases are TGTGCCAGCAGCGTAGCTGGGGGGGCATGGACCCAGTACTTC. Residues: CASSVAGGAWTQYF.

This clonotype was counted many times. The chain joins TRBV2 to TRBJ1-5; D is unclear. This CDR3 has 13 residues. Germline V CDR1 and CDR2: SNHLY, FYNNEI. Trimming left V 1 base short and J 6 bases short, with 7 bases between. CDR3 protein: CASSEGEIQPQHF. CDR3 nucleotides: TGTGCCAGCAGTGAAGGGGAAATTCAGCCCCAGCATTTT.

The chain has TRBV14 and TRBJ1-1, with D possibly matching TRBD1 (5 bases). Germline V gene lookup returns CDR1 SGHDN and CDR2 FVKESK. Trimming shortened V by 4 bases and J by 5 bases, and 17 bases separated the two germline ends. CDR3 size: 15 residues. Here the CDR3 reads CASSPSAGRATEAFF. The CDR3, as DNA: TGTGCCAGCAGCCCATCTGCAGGGCGCGCGACTGAAGCTTTCTTT.

This chain joins TRBV12-3 or TRBV12-4 and TRBJ1-4, with 7 bases that match TRBD1. CDR3 size: 14 residues. Trimming at V came to 7 bases and at J to 3 bases, leaving 5 bases not matched to a gene. DNA of the CDR3: TGTGCCAGCAAGGCGGGACAGCCTAATGAAAAACTGTTTTTT. This translates into CASKAGQPNEKLFF.

Only one count was recorded for this clonotype. A much larger clonotype is one base distant, so this may be a read error. This sequence joins TRBV11-2 and TRBJ2-5, with TRBD2 matching 11 bases. The germline V gene encodes CDR1 SGHAT and CDR2 FQNNGV. This CDR3 has 16 amino acids. As DNA, the CDR3 is TGTGCCGGCAGCTTGGGGGGACTAGCGGTTCAAGAGACCCAGTACTTC. Translation gives CAGSLGGLAVQETQYF.

This clonotype was seen at least ten times. The V and J genes are TRBV19 and TRBJ1-1; D may be TRBD1 (5 bases). The length of the CDR3 is 12 residues. Germline loops: CDR1 LNHDA, CDR2 SQIVND (reference sequence). V was pared by 2 bases and J by 6 bases, with 7 bases between. CDR3 in DNA: TGTGCCAGTAGTATACGGGGGGCTGAAGCTTTCTTT. Translating gives CASSIRGAEAFF.

J is TRBJ2-2 and V is TRBV6-6, with TRBD2 identical over 10 bases. CDR1 and CDR2 from the germline V gene are MNHNY and SVGAGI (reference sequence). V shed 2 bases, J shed 10 bases, and the junction held 7 bases outside the gene matches. The CDR3 consists of 15 residues. CDR3 bases: TGTGCCAGCAGTTACCCAAGCGGGGGGGCGGTGGAGCTGTTTTTT. Amino acid sequence: CASSYPSGGAVELFF.

There are many counts of this clonotype. This rearrangement joins TRBV7-4 to TRBJ1-2; D is undetermined. The CDR3 extends over 14 amino acids. The germline V gene has CDR1 SGHVT and CDR2 SQSDAQ. Between the trimmed V and J ends, which lost 2 bases and 4 bases, there was a span of 11 bases. CDR3 loop: CASSLRSRLYGYTF. CDR3 sequence (DNA): TGTGCCAGCAGCTTAAGGAGTAGACTCTATGGCTACACCTTC.

This clonotype has a count of ten or more. The J gene is TRBJ2-5, the V gene TRBV20-1, with D possibly matching TRBD1 (7 bases). The length of the CDR3 is 13 residues. Germline values: CDR1 DFQATT, CDR2 SNEGSKA (reference sequence). The V gene lost 3 bases and the J gene lost 4 bases, with 12 bases spanning the gap. CDR3 amino acids: CSASPGGLETQYF. As DNA, the CDR3 is TGCAGTGCTAGTCCAGGGGGACTAGAGACCCAGTACTTC.

V usage is TRBV7-3 and J usage is TRBJ1-1; no clear D gene. The germline V gene encodes CDR1 SGHTA and CDR2 FQGTGA. The V end was cut by 3 bases, the J end by 2 bases, with 7 bases between. The CDR3 is 13 residues long. CDR3 amino acids: CASSFNRNTEAFF. The CDR3, as DNA: TGTGCCAGCAGCTTCAACAGAAACACTGAAGCTTTCTTT.